The present T cell receptor beta chain was sequenced within a study of blood T cells in healthy people across ages. Germline V gene lookup returns CDR1 DFQATT and CDR2 SNEGSKA (reference sequence). The CDR3 spans 14 residues. The germline V and J ends were trimmed by 0 bases and 2 bases, with 11 bases remaining between them. Concerning this clonotype itself: Antigen: not known.

Together with a sample-barcoded 5' primer, a J-beta primer mix was included in a second PCR lasting about 7 to 11 cycles. A template-switch adaptor containing 12 random nucleotides labeled each cDNA molecule. Each CDR3 protein gets one entry after TCRdb re-called the 5' RACE reads with MiXCR. The table shows 1.5 million to 2 million distinct CDR3 sequences, with about 50% occurring only once. Notes on the study in general: Observed TCR beta diversity showed a strong correlation with the percentage of naive T cells as measured by flow cytometry. Aged donors had fewer naive CD4+ cells and lower diversity than long-lived donors. Roughly linear declines in TCR beta diversity per million T cells occurred with age.

The sequenced sample was blood. The receptor was derived from a woman aged 40 to 50 in good health. The chain is built from TRBV20-1 and TRBJ2-7; D is unclear. The CDR3 region has the DNA TGCAGTGCTAGAGATCCCGTGGCAGCCTACGAGCAGTACTTC. Protein sequence: CSARDPVAAYEQYF.